The rows below give T cell receptor beta chains drawn from one sample of a study of T cell responses to AZD1222 COVID-19 vaccine. The protocol was immunoSEQ multiplex PCR, while the TCRdb copy is restricted to in-frame clones and leaves out a portion. The sample lists around 120,000 clones; approximately 85% were seen once. The sample in question was peripheral blood, obtained on day 0 of AZD1222 vaccination. Every receptor here comes from an adult in good health. Both conserved end residues are part of each CDR3. D genes are given only for firm matches.

J: TRBJ2-3; V: TRBV5-4; length: 15; D: TRBD2; CDR3: CASSSSGGPTDTQYF
J: TRBJ2-7; V: TRBV7-9; length: 14; D: -; CDR3: CASSPRGGKMVQYF
J: TRBJ2-5; V: TRBV7-8; length: 15; D: TRBD2; CDR3: CASSLGGDSQETQYF
J: TRBJ2-5; V: TRBV19; length: 16; D: TRBD1; CDR3: CASSIYRGLRQETQYF
J: TRBJ2-7; V: TRBV2; length: 16; D: -; CDR3: CASSEEVAGTLGEQYF
J: TRBJ2-3; V: TRBV5-1; length: 12; D: -; CDR3: CASSLDLDTQYF
J: TRBJ2-7; V: TRBV30; length: 13; D: -; CDR3: CAWSVGVTYEQYF
J: TRBJ2-6; V: TRBV7-9; length: 19; D: -; CDR3: CASSPESRGRGSGANVLTF
J: TRBJ2-1; V: TRBV19; length: 17; D: -; CDR3: CASKGQGPGRGRNEQFF
J: TRBJ2-3; V: TRBV18; length: 16; D: -; CDR3: CASSPGAGRSTDTQYF
J: TRBJ1-2; V: TRBV28; length: 16; D: TRBD1; CDR3: CASSKMGQTRGHGYTF
J: TRBJ2-5; V: TRBV5-1; length: 15; D: TRBD2; CDR3: CASSFESGGWETQYF
J: TRBJ2-3; V: TRBV28; length: 14; D: TRBD1; CDR3: CASLQGGSTDTQYF
J: TRBJ1-3; V: TRBV6-5; length: 14; D: -; CDR3: CASSSSLSGNTIYF
J: TRBJ1-5; V: TRBV28; length: 13; D: TRBD1; CDR3: CASSPGGRQPQHF
J: TRBJ1-5; V: TRBV27; length: 14; D: -; CDR3: CASSLGYSNQPQHF
J: TRBJ2-1; V: TRBV21-1; length: 17; D: -; CDR3: CASSTSPTGEGYNEQFF
J: TRBJ2-7; V: TRBV18; length: 14; D: -; CDR3: CASSPRQEDYEQYF
J: TRBJ1-2; V: TRBV28; length: 14; D: TRBD1; CDR3: CASSRTGTVYGYTF
J: TRBJ1-1; V: TRBV6-2/TRBV6-3; length: 15; D: -; CDR3: CASSPGVRGNTEAFF
J: TRBJ2-3; V: TRBV1; length: 17; D: -; CDR3: CTSRRTSGGQFTDTQYF
J: TRBJ1-2; V: TRBV3-1/TRBV3-2; length: 14; D: -; CDR3: CASSRTGKNYGYTF
J: TRBJ1-6; V: TRBV5-4; length: 15; D: TRBD1; CDR3: CASSGTGGRNSPLHF
J: TRBJ1-6; V: TRBV5-1; length: 13; D: -; CDR3: CASSPVEGSPLHF
J: TRBJ2-7; V: TRBV5-1; length: 15; D: -; CDR3: CASSLAGQVSYEQYF
J: TRBJ2-7; V: TRBV3-1/TRBV3-2; length: 14; D: TRBD2; CDR3: CASSPLADGVEQYF
J: TRBJ2-3; V: TRBV11-3; length: 18; D: -; CDR3: CASRNGGLQGQGTDTQYF
J: TRBJ2-1; V: TRBV24-1; length: 14; D: -; CDR3: CATSDSKLQDEQFF
J: TRBJ2-3; V: TRBV7-8; length: 14; D: TRBD1; CDR3: CASSFGTGQDTQYF
J: TRBJ2-5; V: TRBV12-3/TRBV12-4; length: 13; D: -; CDR3: CASSLNNEETQYF
J: TRBJ1-2; V: TRBV29-1; length: 11; D: -; CDR3: CSVQRAGGYTF
J: TRBJ2-1; V: TRBV27; length: 13; D: -; CDR3: CASSSGSYNEQFF
J: TRBJ1-6; V: TRBV7-8; length: 16; D: TRBD1; CDR3: CASSVTGTDVNSPLHF
J: TRBJ1-1; V: TRBV6-5; length: 15; D: -; CDR3: CASSPTWMGRTEAFF